This T cell receptor (beta chain) appears in the sequencing data of a study of Ad26.COV2.S vaccination and SARS-CoV-2 variants. Study at large: The Ad26.COV2.S arm of the COV1001 trial was where the donor was placed.

Turning to this clone: What it binds is unknown.

Stated treatment: roughly 18 received Ad26.COV2.S at low or high dose, single or two shots; roughly 5 received placebo; per-sample allocation not given. All samples were drawn on day 63, counting from the first vaccine or placebo injection. Profiled with immunoSEQ multiplex PCR; TCRdb holds only in-frame clones, not every one. In the table there are approximately 350,000 clones, 80% to 90% of which are singletons. The study's findings and limits: Assessments of TCR breadth and depth may have underestimated the total T cell responses.

V dropped 4 bases and J dropped 2 bases, with 15 bases sitting between them. This CDR3 is 17 amino acids long. The germline V gene has CDR1 LGHDT and CDR2 YNNKEL (reference sequence). The sequence came from a person between 18 and 65 years old who received the Ad26.COV2.S COVID-19 vaccine or a placebo. The genes are TRBV3-1 (or the pseudogene TRBV3-2) and TRBJ2-6, with a weak D call TRBD1 (6 bases). The specimen comprised peripheral blood, sampled in a trial of Ad26.COV2.S vaccine versus placebo. The CDR3 sequence is CASSLGAGTAGANVLTF. The CDR3 nucleotides are TGTGCCAGCAGCCTGGGGGCAGGGACGGCTGGGGCCAACGTCCTGACTTTC.